Listed here is a single T cell receptor beta chain. This sample stems from a study of CD8 T cells in ankylosing spondylitis. MiXCR was run by TCRdb on the 5' RACE reads, yielding one entry per CDR3 protein. The sample yields under 150,000 distinct CDR3 sequences, over 9.5% seen once. Germline CDR1 reads LGHNA; CDR2 reads YNFKEQ. CDR3 length: 16 amino acids. Trimming removed 0 bases from V and 7 bases from J, with 16 bases in between. The receptor was isolated from a female donor with ankylosing spondylitis or in good health (not recorded which). Sequencing was done on a sample of blood, either unsorted or a sorted T cell fraction (not recorded which). This chain joins TRBV4-2 and TRBJ2-4; either TRBD1 or TRBD2 may supply D (5 bases each). The CDR3 nucleotides are TGTGCCAGCAGCCAAGATAAAAGAGGGGCCCTTAACATTCAGTACTTC. It encodes CASSQDKRGALNIQYF.